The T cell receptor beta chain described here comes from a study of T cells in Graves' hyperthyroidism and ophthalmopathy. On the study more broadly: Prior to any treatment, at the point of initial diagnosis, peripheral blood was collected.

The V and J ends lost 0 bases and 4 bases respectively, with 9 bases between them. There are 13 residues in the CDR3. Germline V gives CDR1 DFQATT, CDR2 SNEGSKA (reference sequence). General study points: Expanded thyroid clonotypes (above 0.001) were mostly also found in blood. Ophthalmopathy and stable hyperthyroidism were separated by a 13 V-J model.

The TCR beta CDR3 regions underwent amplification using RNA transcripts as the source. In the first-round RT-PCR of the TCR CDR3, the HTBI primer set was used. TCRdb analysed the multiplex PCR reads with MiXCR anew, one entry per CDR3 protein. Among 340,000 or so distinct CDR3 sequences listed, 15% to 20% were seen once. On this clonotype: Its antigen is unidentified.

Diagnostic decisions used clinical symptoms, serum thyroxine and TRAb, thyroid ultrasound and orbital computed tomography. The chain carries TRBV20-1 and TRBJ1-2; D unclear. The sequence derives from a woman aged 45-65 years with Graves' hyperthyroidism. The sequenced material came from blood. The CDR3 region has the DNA TGCAGTGCTAGAGAAGCCGGGTTCTATGGCTACACCTTC. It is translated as CSAREAGFYGYTF.